One sample yielded the 14 T cell receptor beta chains listed below, sequenced in a study of T-cell reconstitution after alpha-beta-depleted transplantation in children. Construction of the TCRbeta library involved unique molecular identifiers. TCRdb passed the PCR reads through MiXCR, listing each CDR3 protein once. In the table there are about 350,000 distinct CDR3 sequences, approximately 12% of which are singletons. This specimen consisted of PBMCs, obtained from the stem cell graft. All receptors derive from a human donor who donated a stem cell graft to a child with Fanconi anemia.

The chain employs TRBV9 and TRBJ2-5, with D maybe TRBD1 (5 bases). Germline CDR1 SGDLS, CDR2 YYNGEE. The CDR3 sequence is 14 residues long. V gave up 0 bases and J gave up 2 bases, with 8 bases separating them. CDR3 protein: CASSVGGGQETQYF. The DNA of the CDR3 is TGTGCCAGCAGCGTAGGGGGCGGACAAGAGACCCAGTACTTC. The variable domain in full, with the rest retrieved from reference TRBV9 and TRBJ2-5, is DSGVTQTPKHLITATGQRVTLRCSPRSGDLSVYWYQQSLDQGLQFLIQYYNGEERAKGNILERFSAQQFPDLHSELNLSSLELGDSALYFCASSVGGGQETQYFGPGTRLLVL.

This rearrangement joins TRBV28 to TRBJ2-7; TRBD1 agrees at 10 bases. The CDR3 has 14 amino acids. Germline lookup yields CDR1 MDHEN and CDR2 SYDVKM. The ends lost 2 bases at V and 4 bases at J; junction bases unmatched: 2. CDR3 coding DNA: TGTGCCAGCAGTTTAGGGACAGGGGTTTACGAGCAGTACGTC. Its translation: CASSLGTGVYEQYV.

This clonotype was picked up many times. The gene calls are TRBV18 and TRBJ2-3; D is tentatively TRBD1 or TRBD2 (5 bases each). Germline V CDR1 and CDR2: KGHSH, LQKENI. Trimming took off 3 bases at V and 4 bases at J, with 8 bases between the two ends. This CDR3 region has 13 residues. This CDR3 reads CASSPRGADTQYF. CDR3 nucleotide sequence: TGTGCCAGCTCACCCCGAGGGGCAGATACGCAGTATTTT. The whole variable domain, remainder taken from reference TRBV18 and TRBJ2-3, is NAGVMQNPRHLVRRRGQEARLRCSPMKGHSHVYWYRQLPEEGLKFMVYLQKENIIDESGMPKERFSAEFPKEGPSILRIQQVVRGDSAAYFCASSPRGADTQYFGPGTRLTVL.

The rearrangement links TRBV7-2 to TRBJ2-7, with D maybe TRBD2 (5 bases). V lost 5 bases, J lost 3 bases, and 20 bases lay in between. The germline V gene has CDR1 SGHTA and CDR2 FQGNSA. The CDR3 is 16 residues long. The CDR3, as DNA: TGTGCCAGCAGCCGGATAGATAGCCGACTACTCTACGAGCAGTACTTC. Protein sequence: CASSRIDSRLLYEQYF. Combining the CDR3 with reference TRBV7-2 and TRBJ2-7 gives the whole variable domain GAGVSQSPSNKVTEKGKDVELRCDPISGHTALYWYRQSLGQGLEFLIYFQGNSAPDKSGLPSDRFSAERTGGSVSTLTIQRTQQEDSAVYLCASSRIDSRLLYEQYFGPGTRLTVT.

J is TRBJ2-7 and V is TRBV14, with 9 bases that match TRBD2. This CDR3 region has 15 residues. Germline V gene sequence: CDR1 SGHDN, CDR2 FVKESK. V shed 4 bases and J 1 base; nucleotides not matched to a gene: 5. The CDR3 nucleotides are TGTGCCAGCAGCCGCTTAGCGGGAGCTTCCTACGAGCAGTACTTC. It yields the protein CASSRLAGASYEQYF.

This clonotype has just a few counts. V usage is TRBV20-1 and J usage is TRBJ1-4; no reliable D call. This CDR3 contains 14 residues. V dropped 4 bases and J dropped 0 bases, with 9 bases sitting between them. The germline CDR1 and CDR2 sequences are DFQATT and SNEGSKA (reference sequence). The CDR3 loop reads CSANRIATNEKLFF. The CDR3 region has the DNA TGCAGTGCTAACCGAATAGCAACTAATGAAAAACTGTTTTTT.

The chain has TRBV19 and TRBJ1-1; D gene unclear. Per the germline V gene, CDR1 is LNHDA and CDR2 is SQIVND (reference sequence). V was trimmed by 6 bases and J by 1 base, leaving 12 bases between them. The CDR3 runs 14 residues. The CDR3 loop is CASRTPGPNTEAFF. DNA of the CDR3: TGTGCCAGTAGGACGCCTGGGCCGAACACTGAAGCTTTCTTT.

The rearrangement uses TRBV6-1 and TRBJ2-2; D gene uncertain. V lost 5 bases and J lost 2, with 9 bases in between. The CDR3 extends over 14 amino acids. CDR1 is MNHNS, CDR2 SASEGT, per germline. CDR3 sequence reads: CASSPVYNTGELFF. DNA for the CDR3: TGTGCCAGCAGTCCAGTTTATAACACCGGGGAGCTGTTTTTT.

The chain is built from TRBV16 and TRBJ2-7; D is tentatively TRBD1 or TRBD2 (5 bases each). Trimming took 0 bases from V and 5 from J, leaving 8 bases between them. CDR3 size: 13 residues. The germline CDR1 and CDR2 sequences are KGHSY and FQNENV. As DNA, the CDR3 is TGTGCCAGCAGCCAATCCGGGACCGACGAGCAGTACTTC. It translates to CASSQSGTDEQYF.

This rearrangement joins TRBV5-5 to TRBJ2-4, with D perhaps matching TRBD1 (5 bases). This CDR3 has 16 amino acids. The ends were cut back, 0 bases at V and 0 bases at J, with 10 bases in the middle. Per the germline V gene, CDR1 is SGHKS and CDR2 is YYEKEE (reference sequence). The CDR3 bases are TGTGCCAGCAGCTTGGGGGGCGCCGGAGCCAAAAACATTCAGTACTTC. It specifies CASSLGGAGAKNIQYF.

In its sample, this clonotype was seen a few times. The V call is TRBV13, the J call TRBJ1-5; TRBD1 aligns across 10 bases. CDR3 length: 14 residues. V gave up 3 bases and J gave up 8 bases; unmatched junction bases: 4. The germline V gene encodes CDR1 PRHDT and CDR2 FYEKMQ (reference sequence). CDR3 sequence: CASSLGQGFEPQHF. In nucleotides, the CDR3 is TGTGCCAGCAGCTTGGGACAGGGGTTCGAGCCCCAGCATTTT.

The chain combines TRBV5-1 with TRBJ1-4, with D maybe TRBD1 (6 bases). Trimming took off 6 bases at V and 6 bases at J, with 15 bases between the two ends. CDR3 length: 14 residues. Germline loops: CDR1 SGHRS, CDR2 YFSETQ. The CDR3 region is CASTQSSGDEKLFF. The CDR3 nucleotides are TGCGCCAGCACCCAATCCTCAGGGGATGAAAAACTGTTTTTT.

Many counts were recorded for this clonotype. This chain joins TRBV5-1 and TRBJ1-1, with D hard to call. The germline CDR1 and CDR2 sequences are SGHRS and YFSETQ. The V end lost 0 bases, the J end lost 0 bases, and 6 bases lay between the germline ends. This CDR3 is 14 amino acids long. DNA for the CDR3: TGCGCCAGCAGCTTGGGAACCATGAACACTGAAGCTTTCTTT. Amino acids: CASSLGTMNTEAFF.

Notes on this clonotype: This sequence may be a read error, since a much larger clone differs from it by one base. This chain uses TRBV4-2 with TRBJ2-7, with D possibly being TRBD1 or TRBD2 (5 bases each). The CDR3 runs 14 residues. CDR1 is LGHNA, CDR2 YNFKEQ, per germline. The ends were cut back, 4 bases at V and 8 bases at J, with 18 bases in the middle. The CDR3 here is CASSPPGAAYKQYF. CDR3 bases: TGTGCCAGCAGCCCCCCCGGGGCCGCGTACAAGCAGTACTTC.